This T cell receptor (beta chain) was documented in a study of T cell repertoires in cytomegalovirus infection. Across the study: Based on public TCR beta signatures, there were indications of CMV infection and of a matching HLA type. Overall study findings and caveats: Summed frequency of shared TCR beta families picked out CMV carriers who also had the relevant HLA. Ex vivo, HLA-C-restricted CMV-specific TCR beta clonotypes prevailed over the rest of the response.

TCRdb passed the reads through MiXCR, listing each CDR3 protein once. In the table there are fewer than 550,000 distinct CDR3 sequences, 10% to 12% of which are singletons. This clonotype came up a few times. What it binds is not known. The CDR3 consists of 12 residues. V trimming: 7 bases; J trimming: 6 bases; junction bases outside the gene matches: 3. Germline lookup yields CDR1 MDHEN and CDR2 SYDVKM. Sequenced sample: PBMCs. The origin of this receptor is a human donor in good health (CMV status not recorded). Some clones in this sample may be carry-over from other donors' samples. This chain uses TRBV28 with TRBJ1-5; the match to TRBD1 covers 7 bases. CDR3 in amino acids: CASTTGTQPQHF. CDR3 in DNA: TGTGCCAGCACGACAGGGACTCAGCCCCAGCATTTT.